This paragraph covers one T cell receptor beta chain sequence. The antigen is unknown. The sample is drawn from a study of CD8 T cell repertoires and HIV-1 epitope variants. At the level of the study: Twenty-five autologous and known Gag and Nef epitope variant peptides each stimulated T cells separately. Epitopes were three Gag families plus Nef HW9 and YT9. Autologous T cell-negative cells served as antigen-presenting cells in equal numbers.

Trimming pared 5 bases from V and 10 bases from J, leaving 11 bases between. The germline V gene encodes CDR1 SGHTA and CDR2 FQGNSA. This CDR3 has 11 amino acids. Generated by immunoSEQ multiplex PCR, the TCRdb table keeps only in-frame clones and is missing some. Of 5,000 to 8,000 clones listed, nearly 70% were seen once; the top ten hold 35% to 55%. Study results and caveats: The assay identified only TCR beta chains of antigen-proliferating T cells.

This receptor was identified in a male donor with HIV. The sequenced material came from cultured CD8+ T cells derived from PBMCs. V is TRBV7-2 and J is TRBJ1-2, with D uncertain. The CDR3 spells CASSPAGDYTF. For the CDR3, the DNA is TGTGCCAGCAGCCCCGCGGGTGACTACACCTTC.